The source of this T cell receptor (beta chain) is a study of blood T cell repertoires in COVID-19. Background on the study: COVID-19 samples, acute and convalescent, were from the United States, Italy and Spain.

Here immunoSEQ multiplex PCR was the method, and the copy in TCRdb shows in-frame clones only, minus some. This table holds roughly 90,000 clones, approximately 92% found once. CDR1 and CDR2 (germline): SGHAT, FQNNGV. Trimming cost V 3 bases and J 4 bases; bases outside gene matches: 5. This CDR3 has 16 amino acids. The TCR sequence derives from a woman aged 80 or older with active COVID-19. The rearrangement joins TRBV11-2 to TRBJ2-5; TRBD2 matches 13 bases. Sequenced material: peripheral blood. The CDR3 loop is CASSLRLAGGGETQYF. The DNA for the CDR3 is TGTGCCAGCAGCTTGAGACTAGCGGGAGGTGGAGAGACCCAGTACTTC.